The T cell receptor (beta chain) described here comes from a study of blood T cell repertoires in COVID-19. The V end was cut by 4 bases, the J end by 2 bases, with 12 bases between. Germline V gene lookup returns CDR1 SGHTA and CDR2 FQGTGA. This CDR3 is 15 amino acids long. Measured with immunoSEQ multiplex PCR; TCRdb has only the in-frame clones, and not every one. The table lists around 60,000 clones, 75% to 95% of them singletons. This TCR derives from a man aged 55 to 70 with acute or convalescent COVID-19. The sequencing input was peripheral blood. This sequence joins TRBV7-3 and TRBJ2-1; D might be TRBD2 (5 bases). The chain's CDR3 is CASSSSGFPYNEQFF. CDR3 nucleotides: TGTGCCAGCAGCTCGAGCGGTTTTCCCTACAATGAGCAGTTCTTC.